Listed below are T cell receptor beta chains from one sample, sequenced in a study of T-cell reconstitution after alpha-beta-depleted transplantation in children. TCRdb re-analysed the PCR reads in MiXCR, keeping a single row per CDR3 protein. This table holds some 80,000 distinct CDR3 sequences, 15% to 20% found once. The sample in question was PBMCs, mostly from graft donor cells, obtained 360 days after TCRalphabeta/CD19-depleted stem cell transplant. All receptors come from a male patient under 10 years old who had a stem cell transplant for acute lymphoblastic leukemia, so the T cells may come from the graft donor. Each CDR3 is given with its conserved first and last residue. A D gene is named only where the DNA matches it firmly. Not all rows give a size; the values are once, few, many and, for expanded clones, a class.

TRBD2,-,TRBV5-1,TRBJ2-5,TGCGCCAGCAGCTTGGGGCCTAGCGGGAGCCCCAGGGAGACCCAGTACTTC,CASSLGPSGSPRETQYF
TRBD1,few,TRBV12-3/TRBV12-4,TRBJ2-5,TGTGCCAGCAGCACAGGGGGACGGGAGACCCAGTACTTC,CASSTGGRETQYF
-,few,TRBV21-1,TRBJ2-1,TGTGCCAGCAGCAAAGCACAAGGGACACCGAATGAGCAGTTCTTC,CASSKAQGTPNEQFF
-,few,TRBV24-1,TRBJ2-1,TGTGCCACCAGTGATTTGGGGACCTCGGGCAATGAGCAGTTCTTC,CATSDLGTSGNEQFF
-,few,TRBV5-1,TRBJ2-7,TGCGCCAGCAGCTTGGATCCGGGGCGGGAGCAGTACTTC,CASSLDPGREQYF
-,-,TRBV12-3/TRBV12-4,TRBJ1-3,TGTGCCAGTAGGGCCCTGGCTAGAAACACCATATATTTT,CASRALARNTIYF
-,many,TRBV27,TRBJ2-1,TGTGCCAGCAGTTTATTAGGGTGGGAGCAGTTCTTC,CASSLLGWEQFF
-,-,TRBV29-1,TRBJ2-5,TGCAGCGTTGTGCGGCGGCAGGAGACCCAGTACTTC,CSVVRRQETQYF
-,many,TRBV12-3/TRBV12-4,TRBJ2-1,TGTGCCAGCAGTTTTGGGGACTTCGGTCAGTTCTTC,CASSFGDFGQFF
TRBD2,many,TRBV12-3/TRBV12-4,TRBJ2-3,TGTGCCAGCAGTTTAGCGGGAGGGAGCACAGATACGCAGTATTTT,CASSLAGGSTDTQYF
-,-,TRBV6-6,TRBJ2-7,TGTGCCAGCAGAGGTGGCAGGTTCTACGAGCAGTACTTC,CASRGGRFYEQYF
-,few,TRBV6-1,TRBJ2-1,TGTGCCAGCAGTCGGACAGCCCGCTCCTACAATGAGCAGTTCTTC,CASSRTARSYNEQFF
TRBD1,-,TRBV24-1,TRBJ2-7,TGTGCCACCAGTGATTTGGGACAGGGCTACGAGCAGTACTTC,CATSDLGQGYEQYF
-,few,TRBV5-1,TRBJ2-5,TGCGCCAGCAGCTTGGTAGTCCAAGAGACCCAGTACTTC,CASSLVVQETQYF
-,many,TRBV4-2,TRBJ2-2,TGTGCCAGCAGCCAAGGGCGAAACACCGGGGAGCTGTTTTTT,CASSQGRNTGELFF
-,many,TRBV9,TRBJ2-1,TGTGCCAGCAGCGTAAGAGGACAGTTGAATGAGCAGTTCTTC,CASSVRGQLNEQFF
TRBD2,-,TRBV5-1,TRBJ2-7,TGCGCCAGCAGCTTGGCACGCTACGGGACTAGTTTTAACGAGCAGTACTTC,CASSLARYGTSFNEQYF
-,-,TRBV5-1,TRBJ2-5,TGCGCCAGCAGCCCCGGACCGCATTACCAAGAGACCCAGTACTTC,CASSPGPHYQETQYF
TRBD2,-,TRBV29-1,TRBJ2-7,TGCAGCGTCTGGGACTACTTAGACTACGAGCAGTACTTC,CSVWDYLDYEQYF
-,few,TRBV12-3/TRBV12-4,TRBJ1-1,TGTGCCAGCAGGCCGGGACGGCTGAACACTGAAGCTTTCTTT,CASRPGRLNTEAFF
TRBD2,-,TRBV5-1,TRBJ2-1,TGCGCCAGCAGCATCGCGGGAGCATGGGGCTCCTACAATGAGCAGTTCTTC,CASSIAGAWGSYNEQFF
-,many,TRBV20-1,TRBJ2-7,TGCAGTGCTAGCCGGGGTGCCTACGAGCAGTACTTC,CSASRGAYEQYF
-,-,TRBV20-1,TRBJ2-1,TGCAGTGCTAGACTAGTGCTTTACAATGAGCAGTTCTTC,CSARLVLYNEQFF
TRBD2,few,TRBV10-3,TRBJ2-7,TGTGCCAGCACCGGGACTAGTATCCACGAGCAGTACTTC,CASTGTSIHEQYF
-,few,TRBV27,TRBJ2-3,TGTGCCAGCAGTTTATCCCCACCTCTGGTAGATACGCAGTATTTT,CASSLSPPLVDTQYF
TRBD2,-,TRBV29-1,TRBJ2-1,TGCAGCGTTGACGGTAGGACTAGCGGGACTTCGAGGTACAATGAGCAGTTCTTC,CSVDGRTSGTSRYNEQFF
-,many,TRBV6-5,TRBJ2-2,TGTGCCAGCAGTTACTCCCCCGTGGTGTCGTGGTCCGGGGAGCTGTTTTTT,CASSYSPVVSWSGELFF
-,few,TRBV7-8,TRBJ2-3,TGTGCCAGCAGCTTAGTTCTAGCTGCAGATACGCAGTATTTT,CASSLVLAADTQYF
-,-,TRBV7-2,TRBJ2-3,TGTGCCAGCAGCTTAGCTTACACAGATACGCAGTATTTT,CASSLAYTDTQYF
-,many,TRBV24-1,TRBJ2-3,TGTGCCACCAGTGATCCCTTGGGGACGAAGGGCACAGATACGCAGTATTTT,CATSDPLGTKGTDTQYF
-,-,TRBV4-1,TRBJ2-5,TGCGCCAGCAGCCAAGAATGGGCTCATGGTAACAGGGAGGGGGAAGAGACCCAGTACTTC,CASSQEWAHGNREGEETQYF
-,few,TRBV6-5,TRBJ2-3,TGTGCCAGCAGTTACTCTTGGAAACACCCCGATATCACGCAGTATTTT,CASSYSWKHPDITQYF
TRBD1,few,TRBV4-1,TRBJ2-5,TGCGCCAGCAGCCAAGATTTAAGGGGGCTTGGGACCCAGTACTTC,CASSQDLRGLGTQYF
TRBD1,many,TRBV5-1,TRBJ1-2,TGCGCCAGCAGCCCTGCGCCTGGACAGGGCCTCTATGGCTACACCTTC,CASSPAPGQGLYGYTF
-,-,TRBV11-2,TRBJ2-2,TGTGCCAGCAGCCTCCTAGCGATCAACCCCGGGGAGCTGTTTTTT,CASSLLAINPGELFF
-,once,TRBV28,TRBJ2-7,TGTGCCAGCAAAATACGGAGGAGCTCCTACGAGCAGTACTTC,CASKIRRSSYEQYF
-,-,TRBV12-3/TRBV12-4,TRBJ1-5,TGTGCCAGCAGTTTAAGGGGGACCGGGATACGCAATCAGCCCCAGCATTTT,CASSLRGTGIRNQPQHF
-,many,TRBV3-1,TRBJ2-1,TGTGCCAGCAGCGAGTTGAATGAGCAGTTCTTC,CASSELNEQFF
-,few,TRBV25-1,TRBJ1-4,TGTGCCAGCAAGAAAGACAGTGGAGAAAAACTGTTTTTT,CASKKDSGEKLFF
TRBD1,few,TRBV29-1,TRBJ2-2,TGCAGCGTTGGCCAGGGGGCCGGGGAGCTGTTTTTT,CSVGQGAGELFF
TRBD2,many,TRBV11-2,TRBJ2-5,TGTGCCAGCAGCTTAGAGACTAGCCGAGGGACCCAGTACTTC,CASSLETSRGTQYF
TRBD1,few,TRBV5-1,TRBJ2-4,TGCGCCAGCAGCTTGGTTGGACAGGGCCAAAACATTCAGTACTTC,CASSLVGQGQNIQYF
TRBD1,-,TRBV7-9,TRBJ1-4,TGTGCCAGCAGCTTACAGGGGGCCGGTGAAAAACTGTTTTTT,CASSLQGAGEKLFF
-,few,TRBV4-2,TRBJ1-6,TGTGCCAGCAGCCAAGATCGGGGGGATAATTCACCCCTCCACTTT,CASSQDRGDNSPLHF
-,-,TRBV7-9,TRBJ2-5,TGTGCCAGCGGGCAGGTCCAAGAGACCCAGTACTTC,CASGQVQETQYF
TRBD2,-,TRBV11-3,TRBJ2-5,TGTGCCAGCAGTCGTAGCGGGAGAGGGGAGACCCAGTACTTC,CASSRSGRGETQYF
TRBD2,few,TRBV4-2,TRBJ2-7,TGTGCCAGCAGCCGTAGCGGGAAGTTCGCCTACGAGCAGTACTTC,CASSRSGKFAYEQYF
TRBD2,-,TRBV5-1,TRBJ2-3,TGCGCCAGCAACCGACTAGCGGGCCCTAGCACAGATACGCAGTATTTT,CASNRLAGPSTDTQYF
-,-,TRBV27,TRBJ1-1,TGTGCCAGCAGGCAAGTGAACATGAACACTGAAGCTTTCTTT,CASRQVNMNTEAFF
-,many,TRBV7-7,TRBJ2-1,TGTGCTAGCAGCATTGGGAGTGGAGTGGACGGTGAGCAGTTCTTC,CASSIGSGVDGEQFF
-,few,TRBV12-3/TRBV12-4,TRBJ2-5,TGTGCCAGCAGCCTCAGGGGAGGGCAAGAGACCCAGTACTTC,CASSLRGGQETQYF
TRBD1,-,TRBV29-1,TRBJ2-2,TGCAGCGTAAGGACAGGGATGAACACCGGGGAGCTGTTTTTT,CSVRTGMNTGELFF
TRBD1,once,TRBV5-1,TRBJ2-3,TGCGCCAGCAGCTCATTAGACAGGGTCACGCAGTATTTT,CASSSLDRVTQYF
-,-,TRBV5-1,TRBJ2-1,TGCGCCAGCAGCTGGGGAAGGACCTTACTCACCTACAATGAGCAGTTCTTC,CASSWGRTLLTYNEQFF
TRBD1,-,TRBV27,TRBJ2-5,TGTGCCAGCAGACCCCAGGGACAGCCAAACCAAGAGACCCAGTACTTC,CASRPQGQPNQETQYF